This passage covers 24 T cell receptor beta chains from one sample sequenced in a study of T cell repertoires in cytomegalovirus infection. TCRdb redid the calling of the reads with MiXCR, one entry per CDR3 protein. The sample holds about 78,000 distinct CDR3 sequences, 40% seen once. These receptors' antigens are unknown. Here the sequenced sample was CD8+ T cells from cultured PBMCs, taken from culture after CMV antigen stimulation. The receptor set was obtained from a human donor in good health (CMV status not recorded). Some clones in this sample may be carry-over from other donors' samples.

This clonotype has only a few counts. The chain combines TRBV19 with TRBJ1-5; no reliable D call. Germline V gives CDR1 LNHDA, CDR2 SQIVND (reference sequence). There are 16 residues in the CDR3. Trimming left V 6 bases short and J 2 bases short, with 17 bases between. CDR3 nucleotide sequence: TGTGCCAGTAGCCCGCTGACCGCCCGGGGCAATCAGCCCCAGCATTTT. Its protein is CASSPLTARGNQPQHF.

V usage is TRBV28 and J usage is TRBJ2-6; D is tentatively TRBD1 or TRBD2 (5 bases each). Trimming removed 3 bases from V and 2 bases from J, with 8 bases in between. CDR1 and CDR2 from the germline V gene are MDHEN and SYDVKM. This CDR3 is 15 amino acids long. This CDR3 reads CASSLGEAGANVLTF. CDR3 nucleotides: TGTGCCAGCAGTTTGGGGGAAGCTGGGGCCAACGTCCTGACTTTC.

This rearrangement joins TRBV9 to TRBJ2-1; D is perhaps TRBD2 (5 bases). Germline V gene data show CDR1 as SGDLS and CDR2 as YYNGEE. This CDR3 comprises 14 residues. V lost 4 bases, J lost 3 bases, and 11 bases lay in between. CDR3 DNA: TGTGCCAGCAGCTCCGGGGAGAACTACAATGAGCAGTTCTTC. Protein sequence: CASSSGENYNEQFF.

This clonotype was seen more than once but under ten times. This CDR3 reads CASSPSGGSSSTDTQYF. As DNA, the CDR3 is TGTGCCAGCAGCCCCAGCGGGGGGAGTTCTAGCACAGATACGCAGTATTTT. The chain joins TRBV12-3 or TRBV12-4 to TRBJ2-3; 9 bases align to TRBD2. The CDR3 runs 17 residues. Losses at the gene ends were 6 bases for V and 0 bases for J; bases not matched to a gene: 10.

V is TRBV7-8 and J is TRBJ1-6; D is ambiguous. The V gene's germline CDR1 is SGHVS and CDR2 FQNEAQ. The ends were cut back, 1 base at V and 7 bases at J, with 8 bases in the middle. This CDR3 region has 14 residues. This chain's CDR3 is CASSLDQRNSPLHF. The CDR3 bases are TGTGCCAGCAGCTTAGACCAAAGGAATTCACCCCTCCACTTT.

This clonotype has just a few counts. The V and J genes are TRBV7-9 and TRBJ2-1, with D uncertain. Per the germline V gene, CDR1 is SEHNR and CDR2 is FQNEAQ (reference sequence). This CDR3 region has 14 residues. V dropped 2 bases and J dropped 1 base, with 6 bases sitting between them. The CDR3 loop is CASSLSGSYNEQFF. The CDR3 DNA follows: TGTGCCAGCAGCTTATCCGGTTCCTACAATGAGCAGTTCTTC.

There are a few counts of this clonotype. The V and J genes are TRBV7-6 and TRBJ2-3; TRBD2 aligns across 13 bases. V shed 4 bases, J shed 2 bases, and the junction held 3 bases outside the gene matches. The CDR3 loop spans 16 amino acids. From germline, CDR1 is SGHVS and CDR2 FNYEAQ. The CDR3: CASSSGTSGVTDTQYF. The CDR3 bases are TGTGCCAGCAGCTCCGGGACTAGCGGGGTCACAGATACGCAGTATTTT.

The rearrangement links TRBV27 to TRBJ1-1; 9 nucleotides align to TRBD1. The CDR3 is 15 amino acids. Germline V gene sequence: CDR1 MNHEY, CDR2 SMNVEV (reference sequence). Trimming took 4 bases from V and 5 from J; bases not matched to a gene: 8. CDR3 amino acids: CASSSPGQGATEAFF. The CDR3 DNA follows: TGTGCCAGCAGTTCCCCGGGACAGGGAGCTACTGAAGCTTTCTTT.

This chain uses TRBV7-2 with TRBJ1-2, with TRBD1 matching over 7 bases. Germline CDR1 and CDR2: SGHTA and FQGNSA. The CDR3 totals 12 residues. The junction had 4 bases not matched to a gene; V was cut back by 10 bases and J by 2 bases. The CDR3 here is CAKKQGNYGYTF. The CDR3 DNA follows: TGTGCCAAGAAACAGGGGAACTATGGCTACACCTTC. The full variable domain, its missing parts supplied by reference TRBV7-2 and TRBJ1-2, is GAGVSQSPSNKVTEKGKDVELRCDPISGHTALYWYRQSLGQGLEFLIYFQGNSAPDKSGLPSDRFSAERTGGSVSTLTIQRTQQEDSAVYLCAKKQGNYGYTFGSGTRLTVV.

The chain employs TRBV28 and TRBJ2-2; the D call may be TRBD1 or TRBD2 (5 bases each). This CDR3 spans 14 amino acids. The germline V gene has CDR1 MDHEN and CDR2 SYDVKM. Trimming took 6 bases from V and 5 from J, leaving 13 bases between them. The CDR3 loop reads CASRGDPGTGELFF. The CDR3, as DNA: TGTGCCAGCAGAGGGGACCCGGGTACCGGGGAGCTGTTTTTT.

This clonotype was observed at least ten times. The rearrangement uses TRBV7-9 and TRBJ2-3; the D gene could be TRBD1 or TRBD2 (5 bases each). This CDR3 is 14 amino acids long. Germline V CDR1 and CDR2: SEHNR, FQNEAQ (reference sequence). Trimming left V 5 bases short and J 1 base short, with 10 bases between. The CDR3 sequence is CASSPLGGTDTQYF. For the CDR3, the DNA is TGTGCCAGCAGCCCTCTGGGGGGCACAGATACGCAGTATTTT.

This clonotype has only a few counts. This sequence joins TRBV4-3 and TRBJ2-1; the match to TRBD2 covers 7 bases. Per germline, CDR1 LGHNA and CDR2 YSLEER. V was clipped by 0 bases and J by 4 bases; unmatched bases: 6. The CDR3 spans 16 residues. CDR3 DNA: TGCGCCAGCAGCCAAGATCGCGGGGGACCTTACAATGAGCAGTTCTTC. This sequence encodes CASSQDRGGPYNEQFF.

Many counts were recorded for this clonotype. This chain connects TRBV7-2 to TRBJ2-7; D is unresolved. V lost 4 bases and J 2 bases, leaving 15 bases between the germline ends. Germline lookup yields CDR1 SGHTA and CDR2 FQGNSA. This CDR3 contains 15 residues. The CDR3 loop reads CASSSIGQGAYEQYF. CDR3 coding DNA: TGTGCCAGCAGCTCGATTGGTCAAGGCGCCTACGAGCAGTACTTC.

The V and J genes are TRBV7-2 and TRBJ2-1, with TRBD2 matching 8 bases. The CDR3 has 15 residues. V trimming: 3 bases; J trimming: 6 bases; junction bases outside the gene matches: 7. Germline CDR1 and CDR2: SGHTA and FQGNSA. CDR3: CASSFRGGLGNEQFF. In nucleotides, the CDR3 is TGTGCCAGCAGCTTTCGCGGGGGGTTAGGCAATGAGCAGTTCTTC.

This chain joins TRBV12-3 or TRBV12-4 and TRBJ2-3, with D perhaps matching TRBD2 (5 bases). The CDR3 totals 15 residues. Trimming removed 2 bases at V and 6 bases at J, with 15 bases between. CDR3 loop: CASSLIRRAPDTQYF. Here the CDR3 DNA reads TGTGCCAGCAGTTTAATTCGGCGGGCCCCGGATACGCAGTATTTT.

The chain carries TRBV13 and TRBJ1-2, with a tentative D call TRBD1 (5 bases). The CDR3 covers 13 residues. V was pared by 6 bases and J by 2 bases, with 10 bases between. Germline CDR1 reads PRHDT; CDR2 reads FYEKMQ (reference sequence). CDR3 bases: TGTGCCAGCAGGTTCAGGGAAAACTATGGCTACACCTTC. This gives the protein CASRFRENYGYTF.

This sequence joins TRBV7-9 and TRBJ1-1; D remains ambiguous. The ends were cut back, 7 bases at V and 6 bases at J, with 12 bases in the middle. Germline CDR1 reads SEHNR; CDR2 reads FQNEAQ (reference sequence). CDR3 length equals 12 residues. CDR3 amino acids: CASIGPFAEAFF. For the CDR3, the DNA is TGTGCCAGCATAGGGCCATTCGCTGAAGCTTTCTTT.

The chain has TRBV9 and TRBJ2-2; 8 nucleotides match TRBD1. From germline, CDR1 is SGDLS and CDR2 YYNGEE. V shed 1 base, J shed 6 bases, and the junction held 8 bases outside the gene matches. This CDR3 has 16 residues. The CDR3 is CASSVRTGPGAGELFF. CDR3 sequence (DNA): TGTGCCAGCAGCGTAAGGACAGGGCCAGGTGCCGGGGAGCTGTTTTTT. The variable domain in full, completed from reference TRBV9 and TRBJ2-2, reads DSGVTQTPKHLITATGQRVTLRCSPRSGDLSVYWYQQSLDQGLQFLIQYYNGEERAKGNILERFSAQQFPDLHSELNLSSLELGDSALYFCASSVRTGPGAGELFFGEGSRLTVL.

This chain connects TRBV27 to TRBJ1-2; D is ambiguous. Germline V gives CDR1 MNHEY, CDR2 SMNVEV (reference sequence). CDR3 length: 13 residues. V was shortened by 0 bases and J by 2 bases, with 4 bases between the two germline ends. CDR3 nucleotides: TGTGCCAGCAGTTTATCAATAAACTATGGCTACACCTTC. Encoded protein: CASSLSINYGYTF.

This clonotype showed up just a few times. V gene TRBV5-1 combines with J gene TRBJ2-7, with 9 bases fitting TRBD1. The CDR3 totals 15 residues. Germline CDR1 SGHRS, CDR2 YFSETQ. The V gene end was trimmed by 1 base and the J gene end by 3 bases; junction bases not matched to a gene: 5. CDR3 nucleotide sequence: TGCGCCAGCAGCTTGAAACAGGGGGCCTTCTACGAGCAGTACTTC. As protein: CASSLKQGAFYEQYF.

This clonotype was detected ten times or more. The chain has TRBV7-2 and TRBJ2-5; 13 bases line up with TRBD2. The V segment lost 5 bases and the J segment 5 bases; nucleotides outside the gene matches: 8. Per germline, CDR1 SGHTA and CDR2 FQGNSA. The CDR3 sequence is 16 residues long. This CDR3 is CASSPQTSGGAETQYF. In DNA, the CDR3 is TGTGCCAGCAGCCCCCAAACTAGCGGGGGGGCCGAGACCCAGTACTTC.

The chain employs TRBV29-1 and TRBJ1-2; 7 bases match TRBD1. Germline V gives CDR1 SQVTM, CDR2 ANQGSEA. V gave up 0 bases and J gave up 6 bases; unmatched junction bases: 7. The CDR3 is 14 amino acids. DNA for the CDR3: TGCAGCGTTGAAGATAGACAGGGTGGGCATGGCTACACCTTC. This encodes CSVEDRQGGHGYTF.

This chain joins TRBV6-6 and TRBJ1-4, with D maybe TRBD1 (5 bases). CDR3 length: 15 amino acids. V dropped 6 bases and J dropped 5 bases, with 16 bases sitting between them. The germline V gene encodes CDR1 MNHNY and CDR2 SVGAGI (reference sequence). CDR3 sequence reads: CASRGVTTKNEKLFF. The CDR3 DNA is TGTGCCAGCAGGGGGGTCACGACAAAAAATGAAAAACTGTTTTTT.

The genes are TRBV5-6 and TRBJ2-1; D may be TRBD1 or TRBD2 (6 bases each). The germline CDR1 and CDR2 sequences are SGHDT and YYEEEE. The CDR3 sequence is 16 residues long. Trimming pared 3 bases from V and 6 bases from J, leaving 19 bases between. The CDR3 spells CASSSGALGGFNEQFF. The CDR3 nucleotides are TGTGCCAGCAGCTCGGGGGCGTTGGGGGGCTTCAATGAGCAGTTCTTC.